This record looks at one TCR beta chain sequence and its context. Its cognate antigen is unknown. Germline CDR1 and CDR2: LNHDA and SQIVND (reference sequence). This CDR3 is 15 amino acids long. J gave up 3 bases and V 7 bases, and 9 bases lay outside the gene matches. Here immunoSEQ multiplex PCR was the method, and the copy in TCRdb shows in-frame clones only, minus some. The data hold 90,000 to 120,000 clones, with around 90% observed a single time. These data originate in a study of graft-versus-host responses after intestinal transplantation. Across the study: Each transplant was multivisceral, liver-intestinal, or isolated intestinal. Study conclusions and caveats: The recipient marrow held GvH clones, and some of them showed up first in ileum or blood. Within allografts, high graft-versus-host to host-versus-graft clonal ratios were seen among patients with graft-donor T cell macrochimerism.

The chain couples TRBV19 to TRBJ2-7, with 10 positions matching TRBD1. Material: unstimulated CD4+ T cells sorted from spleen or lymph node cells, obtained before transplant. The sequence derives from a human donor who was the organ donor for an intestinal transplant. The CDR3, as DNA: TGTGCCAGTACTCTAACCGGGACAGGGGACTACGAGCAGTACTTC. This sequence encodes CASTLTGTGDYEQYF.